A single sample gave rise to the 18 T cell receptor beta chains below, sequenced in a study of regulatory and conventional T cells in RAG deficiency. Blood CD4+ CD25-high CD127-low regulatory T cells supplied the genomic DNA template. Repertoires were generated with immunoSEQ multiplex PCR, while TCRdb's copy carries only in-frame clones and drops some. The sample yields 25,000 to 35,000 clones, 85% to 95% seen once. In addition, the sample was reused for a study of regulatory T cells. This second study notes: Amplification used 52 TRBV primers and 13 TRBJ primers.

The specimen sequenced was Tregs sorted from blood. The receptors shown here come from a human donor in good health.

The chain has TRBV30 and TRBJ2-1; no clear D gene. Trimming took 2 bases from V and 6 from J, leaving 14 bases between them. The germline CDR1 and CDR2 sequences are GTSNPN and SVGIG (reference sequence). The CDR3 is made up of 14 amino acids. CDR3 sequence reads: CAWSNYFRINEQFF. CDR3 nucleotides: TGTGCCTGGAGTAACTATTTTAGGATCAATGAGCAGTTCTTC. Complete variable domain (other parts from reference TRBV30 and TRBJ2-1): SQTIHQWPATLVQPVGSPLSLECTVEGTSNPNLYWYRQAAGRGLQLLFYSVGIGQISSEVPQNLSASRPQDRQFILSSKKLLLSDSGFYLCAWSNYFRINEQFFGPGTRLTVL.

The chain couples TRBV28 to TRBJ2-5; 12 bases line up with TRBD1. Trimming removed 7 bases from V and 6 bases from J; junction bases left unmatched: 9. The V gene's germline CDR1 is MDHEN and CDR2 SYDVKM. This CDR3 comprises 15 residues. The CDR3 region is CASNTGTGGLQTQYF. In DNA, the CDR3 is TGTGCCAGCAATACCGGGACAGGGGGCCTGCAGACCCAGTACTTC.

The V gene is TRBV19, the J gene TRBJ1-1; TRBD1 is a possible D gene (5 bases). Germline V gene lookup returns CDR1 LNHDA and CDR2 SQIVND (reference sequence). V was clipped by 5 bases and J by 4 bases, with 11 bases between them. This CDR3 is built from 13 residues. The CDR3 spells CASSGNQGTEAFF. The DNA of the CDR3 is TGTGCCAGTAGTGGAAATCAGGGCACTGAAGCTTTCTTT.

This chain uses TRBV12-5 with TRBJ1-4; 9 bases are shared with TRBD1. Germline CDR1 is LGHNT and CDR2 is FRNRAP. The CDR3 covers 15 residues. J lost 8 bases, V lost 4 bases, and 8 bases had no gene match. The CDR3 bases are TGTGCTAGTGGTTGGCGCGGGACAGGGTACGAAAAACTGTTTTTT. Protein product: CASGWRGTGYEKLFF.

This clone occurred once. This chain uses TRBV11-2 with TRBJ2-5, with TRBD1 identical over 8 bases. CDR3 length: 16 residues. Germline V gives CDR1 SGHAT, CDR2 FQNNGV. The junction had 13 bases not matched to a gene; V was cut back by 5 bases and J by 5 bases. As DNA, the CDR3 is TGTGCCAGCAGCCGAGGGCGCAGGGGGCATTGGGAGACCCAGTACTTC. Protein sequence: CASSRGRRGHWETQYF.

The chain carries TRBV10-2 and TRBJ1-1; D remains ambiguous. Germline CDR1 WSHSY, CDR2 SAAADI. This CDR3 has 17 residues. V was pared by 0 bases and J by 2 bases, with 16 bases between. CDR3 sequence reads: CASSESKGARENTEAFF. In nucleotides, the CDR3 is TGCGCCAGCAGTGAGTCGAAGGGAGCGCGGGAAAACACTGAAGCTTTCTTT.

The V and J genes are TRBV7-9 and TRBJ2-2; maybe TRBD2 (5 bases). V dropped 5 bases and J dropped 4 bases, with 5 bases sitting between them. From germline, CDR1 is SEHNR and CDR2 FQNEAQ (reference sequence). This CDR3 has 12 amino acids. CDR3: CASSRGTGELFF. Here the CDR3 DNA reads TGTGCCAGCAGCCGGGGCACCGGGGAGCTGTTTTTT.

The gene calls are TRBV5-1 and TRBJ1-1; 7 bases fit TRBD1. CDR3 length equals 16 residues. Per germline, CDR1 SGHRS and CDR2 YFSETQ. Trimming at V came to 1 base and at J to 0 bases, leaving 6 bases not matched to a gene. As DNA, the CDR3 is TGCGCCAGCAGCTTGTTCCTGGGGACAGTGAACACTGAAGCTTTCTTT. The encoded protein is CASSLFLGTVNTEAFF.

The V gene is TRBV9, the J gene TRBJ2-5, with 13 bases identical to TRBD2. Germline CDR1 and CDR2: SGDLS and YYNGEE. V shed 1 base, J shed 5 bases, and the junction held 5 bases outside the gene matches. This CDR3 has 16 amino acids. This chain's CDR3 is CASSVTSGGAFETQYF. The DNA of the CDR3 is TGTGCCAGCAGCGTAACTAGCGGGGGGGCCTTTGAGACCCAGTACTTC.

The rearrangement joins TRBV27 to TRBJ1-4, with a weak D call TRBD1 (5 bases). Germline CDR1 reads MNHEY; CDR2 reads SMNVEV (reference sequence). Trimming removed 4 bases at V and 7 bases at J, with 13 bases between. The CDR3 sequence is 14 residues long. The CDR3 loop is CASSSWVGAEKLFF. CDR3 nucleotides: TGTGCCAGCAGTTCGTGGGTTGGGGCTGAAAAACTGTTTTTT. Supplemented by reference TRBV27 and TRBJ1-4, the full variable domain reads EAQVTQNPRYLITVTGKKLTVTCSQNMNHEYMSWYRQDPGLGLRQIYYSMNVEVTDKGDVPEGYKVSRKEKRNFPLILESPSPNQTSLYFCASSSWVGAEKLFFGSGTQLSVL.

In DNA, the CDR3 is TGTGCCAGTAGAAGGGGAAGCAATCAGCCCCAGCATTTT. Translation: CASRRGSNQPQHF. The rearrangement links TRBV28 to TRBJ1-5; a possible D gene is TRBD1 (5 bases). This CDR3 is 13 amino acids long. Per germline, CDR1 MDHEN and CDR2 SYDVKM. V dropped 9 bases and J dropped 1 base, with 10 bases sitting between them.

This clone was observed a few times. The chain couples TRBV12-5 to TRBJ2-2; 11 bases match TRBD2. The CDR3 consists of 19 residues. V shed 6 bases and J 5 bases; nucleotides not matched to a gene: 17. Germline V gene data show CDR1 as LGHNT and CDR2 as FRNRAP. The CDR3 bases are TGTGCTAGTGGACCCGTTTTAGCGGGGGGGCCCCTGGGGACCGGGGAGCTGTTTTTT. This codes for CASGPVLAGGPLGTGELFF.

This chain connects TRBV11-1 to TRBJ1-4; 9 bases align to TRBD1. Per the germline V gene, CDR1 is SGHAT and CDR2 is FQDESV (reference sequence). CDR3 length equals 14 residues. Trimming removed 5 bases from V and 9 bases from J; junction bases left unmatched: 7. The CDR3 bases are TGTGCCAGCAGCGCATGGACAGGGGAAAAAAAACTGTTTTTT. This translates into CASSAWTGEKKLFF.

CDR3 protein: CASTLLDRATSGGYTF. In DNA form, the CDR3 reads TGTGCCAGCACCCTGCTGGACAGGGCGACCTCGGGTGGCTACACCTTC. The V call is TRBV2, the J call TRBJ1-2; 8 bases line up with TRBD1. CDR3 length equals 16 residues. After removal of 7 bases from V and 7 bases from J, the junction contained 17 bases not matched to a gene. Germline CDR1 reads SNHLY; CDR2 reads FYNNEI.

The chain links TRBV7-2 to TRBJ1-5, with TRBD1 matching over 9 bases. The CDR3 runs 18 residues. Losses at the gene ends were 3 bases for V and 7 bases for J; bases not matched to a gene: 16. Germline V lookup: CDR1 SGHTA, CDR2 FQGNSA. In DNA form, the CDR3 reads TGTGCCAGCAGCTTGGGCGGGTGGACAGGGGCGGTAGGGCAGCCCCAGCATTTT. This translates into CASSLGGWTGAVGQPQHF. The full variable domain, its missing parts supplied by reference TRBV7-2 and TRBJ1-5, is GAGVSQSPSNKVTEKGKDVELRCDPISGHTALYWYRQSLGQGLEFLIYFQGNSAPDKSGLPSDRFSAERTGGSVSTLTIQRTQQEDSAVYLCASSLGGWTGAVGQPQHFGDGTRLSIL.

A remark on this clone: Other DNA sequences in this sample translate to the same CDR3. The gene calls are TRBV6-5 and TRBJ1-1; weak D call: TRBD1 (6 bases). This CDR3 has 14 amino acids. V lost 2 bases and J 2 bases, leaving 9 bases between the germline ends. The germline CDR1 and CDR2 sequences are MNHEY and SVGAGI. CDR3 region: CASSYRDTNTEAFF. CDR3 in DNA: TGTGCCAGCAGTTACCGGGACACTAACACTGAAGCTTTCTTT.

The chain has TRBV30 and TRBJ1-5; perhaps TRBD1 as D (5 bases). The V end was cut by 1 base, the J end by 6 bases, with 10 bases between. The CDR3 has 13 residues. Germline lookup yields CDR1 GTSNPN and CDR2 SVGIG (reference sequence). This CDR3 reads CAWSAAGGQPQHF. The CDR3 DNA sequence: TGTGCCTGGAGTGCTGCGGGGGGTCAGCCCCAGCATTTT.

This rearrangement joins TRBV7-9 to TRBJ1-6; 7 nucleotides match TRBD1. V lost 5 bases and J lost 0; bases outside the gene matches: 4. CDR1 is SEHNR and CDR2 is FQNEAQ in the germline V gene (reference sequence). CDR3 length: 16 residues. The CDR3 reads CASSTRDSSYNSPLHF. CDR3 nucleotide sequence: TGTGCCAGCAGCACCCGGGACAGCTCCTATAATTCACCCCTCCACTTT.